One sample yielded the 2 T cell receptor beta chains listed below, sequenced in a study of Graves' ophthalmopathy and Graves' hyperthyroidism. The study amplified TCR beta CDR3 regions using RNA transcripts. The library came from an HTBI-primed first-round RT-PCR and a second-round multiplex PCR. MiXCR, run by TCRdb on the multiplex PCR reads, gives a single entry per CDR3 protein. The table lists 210,000 or so distinct CDR3 sequences, roughly 27% of them singletons. The sample comprised peripheral blood. The receptors derive from a man between 50 and 59 years old with Graves' ophthalmopathy.

This clonotype came up many times. The chain recombines TRBV6-5 with TRBJ1-6; 7 bases are shared with TRBD1. The germline gives CDR1 MNHEY, CDR2 SVGAGI. CDR3 length: 16 residues. Trimming removed 0 bases from V and 7 bases from J; junction bases left unmatched: 6. CDR3 loop: CASSYSIGGWNSPLHF. The CDR3, as DNA: TGTGCCAGCAGTTACTCGATAGGGGGCTGGAATTCACCCCTCCACTTT.

The gene calls are TRBV10-3 and TRBJ2-7; D possibly corresponds to TRBD1 (6 bases). Germline loops: CDR1 ENHRY, CDR2 SYGVKD. The CDR3 is 13 residues long. Trimming removed 2 bases at V and 8 bases at J, with 13 bases between. This CDR3 reads CAISELSTGKQYF. The CDR3 nucleotides read TGTGCCATCAGTGAGCTTTCCACAGGGAAGCAGTACTTC.